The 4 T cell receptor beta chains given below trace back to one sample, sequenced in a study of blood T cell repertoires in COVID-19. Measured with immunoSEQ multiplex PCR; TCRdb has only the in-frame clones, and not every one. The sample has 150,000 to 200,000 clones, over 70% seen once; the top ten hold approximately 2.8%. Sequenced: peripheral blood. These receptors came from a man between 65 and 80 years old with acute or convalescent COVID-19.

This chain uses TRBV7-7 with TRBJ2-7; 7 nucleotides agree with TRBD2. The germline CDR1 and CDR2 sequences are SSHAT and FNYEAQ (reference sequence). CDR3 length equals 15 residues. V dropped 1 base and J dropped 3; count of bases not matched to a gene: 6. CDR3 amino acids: CASSLGAGEDYEQYF. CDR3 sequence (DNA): TGTGCCAGCAGCTTAGGGGCGGGGGAGGACTACGAGCAGTACTTC. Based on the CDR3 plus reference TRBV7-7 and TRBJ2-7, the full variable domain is GAGVSQSPRYKVTKRGQDVTLRCDPISSHATLYWYQQALGQGPEFLTYFNYEAQPDKSGLPSDRFSAERPEGSISTLTIQRTEQRDSAMYRCASSLGAGEDYEQYFGPGTRLTVT.

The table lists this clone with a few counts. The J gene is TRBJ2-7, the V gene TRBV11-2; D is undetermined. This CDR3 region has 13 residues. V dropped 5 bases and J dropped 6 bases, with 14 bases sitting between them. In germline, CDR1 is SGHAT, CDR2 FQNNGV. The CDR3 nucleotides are TGTGCCAGCAGCCGATCTAGGCTCGGCGAGCAGTACTTC. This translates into CASSRSRLGEQYF.

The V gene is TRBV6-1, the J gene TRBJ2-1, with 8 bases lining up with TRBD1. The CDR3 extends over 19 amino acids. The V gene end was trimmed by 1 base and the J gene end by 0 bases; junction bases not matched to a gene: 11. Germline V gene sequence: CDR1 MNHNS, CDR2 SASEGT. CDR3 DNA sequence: TGTGCCAGCAGTGAAGAGTTTGCAGGGGGCTTGGGCTCCTACAATGAGCAGTTCTTC. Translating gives CASSEEFAGGLGSYNEQFF.

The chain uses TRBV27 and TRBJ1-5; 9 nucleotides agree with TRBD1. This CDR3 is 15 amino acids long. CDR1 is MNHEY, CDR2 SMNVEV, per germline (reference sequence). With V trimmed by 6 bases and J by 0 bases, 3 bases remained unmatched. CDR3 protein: CASRGQGYSNQPQHF. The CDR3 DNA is TGTGCCAGCAGGGGACAGGGCTATAGCAATCAGCCCCAGCATTTT.